This TCR beta chain was captured by sequencing in a study of cytotoxic CD8 clonotypes in ibrutinib-treated CLL (dated by TCRdb to about 2021). Notes on the research overall: The cohort had eleven to twelve relapsed/refractory and some 15 treatment-naive patients; some 17 were IGHV unmutated. Partial responses were observed in roughly 24 patients and complete responses in 2; after a median follow-up of 68 months, remission was maintained in approximately 14 patients and progression was observed in approximately 12. Response samples were obtained after a median of roughly eleven months of treatment, with a range of about 6 to 40 months. Samples averaged about 260,000 productive templates and roughly 86,000 productive rearrangements. Longitudinal samples were obtainable from about 30% of the 86 participants in the trial. Cryopreserved peripheral blood mononuclear cells were obtained prior to treatment, at the time of response, and at either disease progression or sustained remission. Every sample from remission and from progressive disease was obtained while the patients were still on ibrutinib. Points the paper makes about the study in general: Sampling times were not matched between sustained-remission and progressing patients, and lymph node repertoires were not studied. At baseline, clonality was higher than in age-matched healthy donors and showed a strong correlation with circulating CD8+ T-cell counts. An increase in clonality was observed at ibrutinib response, with clonality remaining stable during sustained remission and falling back toward baseline at progression. Public clonotypes were found to be uncommon and were observed to contract or remain stable during treatment; the increase in clonality was shown to reflect expansion of private clonotypes at ibrutinib response.

About this clone: Its recognized antigen is unknown. No base quality information exists; no much larger clone differs at one position. Other DNA variants within this sample encode the same CDR3.

Per the publication, the time point label means: less than 30 months on ibrutinib. For TCR beta library preparation, approximately 2 micrograms of genomic DNA was extracted from cryopreserved PBMCs. Longitudinal blood samples from CLL patients on ibrutinib monotherapy were analyzed using high-throughput TCR beta sequencing. The patients took part in an open-label, single-center phase 2 trial of ibrutinib monotherapy. A MiSeq instrument was used for deep resolution sequencing, which targeted depths ranging from 1 in 1 million up to 1 in 200,000 T cells, with coverage averaging 10x for each clonotype. TCR beta libraries were generated with the immunoSEQ hsTCRB Kit. The authors processed their data as follows. Data were analyzed with ImmunoSEQ Data Assistant and ImmunoSEQ Analyzer, with V, D and J genes assigned per IMGT definitions. Clonality, with values ranging from 0 to 1, was calculated as one minus the normalized Shannon entropy of productive rearrangement frequencies. Only overrepresented clonotypes making up at least 0.05% of the repertoire of each patient were included in the public clonotype analysis. Repertoires from some twelve age-matched healthy donors in immuneACCESS were used as clonality controls. Held by TCRdb, this immuneACCESS table contains in-frame sequences only and omits some clones. Under half of the omission traces to an unresolved V gene where checked; the cause of the rest is unknown. That table gives V, J and clone size, and the DNA gave D and trimming. The sample table contains approximately 130,000 clones; only one count was recorded for around 84% of them. Together, the top ten hold around 3.3% of the sample.

The CDR3, from cysteine to phenylalanine, totals 13 residues. The entry retains the CDR3 DNA only, 39 bases that are in frame from base 1. From the germline V gene, CDR1 is MNHNS and CDR2 is SASEGT. V is clipped by 6 bases and J by 0 bases, and the sequence between their germline boundaries is 8 bases long. This sequence uses TRBV6-1 and TRBJ1-1; no D segment can be confidently identified. The clonotype was recovered from a human donor with chronic lymphocytic leukemia. Specimen: PBMCs, collected after 24 months of ibrutinib treatment. The nucleotides are TGTGCCAGCAGGGTCGGGCTGAACACTGAAGCTTTCTTT. This yields the protein CASRVGLNTEAFF.